This TCR beta chain was identified during a study of blood T cell repertoires in COVID-19. In the study overall: Samples taken during acute and convalescent COVID-19 were collected in the United States, Italy and Spain. In each case, the material was cDNA or gDNA derived from T cells, B-cell-depleted T cells, or PBMCs.

This clone occurred once. Unmatched junction bases numbered 2, after V lost 2 bases and J lost 5 bases. Germline assignment: CDR1 SGHAT and CDR2 FQNNGV. The CDR3 consists of 14 residues. In the authors' workflow: Scientists estimated how many nucleated cells there were by amplifying reference gene primers. Sequencing was performed with immunoSEQ multiplex PCR; in TCRdb, only in-frame clones are kept and a portion is missing. Clone size and V and J calls were adopted from that table, with D and trimming inferred from the DNA. The sample gives approximately 15,000 clones, over 75% of which show up once; approximately 25% is in the top ten.

The sequenced sample consisted of peripheral blood. V and J are TRBV11-2 and TRBJ2-5; 10 bases fit TRBD2. The source is a woman aged 70-85 years with active COVID-19. The CDR3 protein is CASSLSGGVETQYF. CDR3 nucleotide sequence: TGTGCCAGCAGCTTAAGCGGGGGGGTGGAGACCCAGTACTTC.